This is a list of T cell receptor beta chains from one sample in a study of chemoradiotherapy in HPV16-positive cancers. Profiling relied on immunoSEQ multiplex PCR, and the TCRdb table lists in-frame clones only, not all of them. The sample holds approximately 28,000 clones; roughly nine tenths are singletons and the top ten take around 20%. This material consisted of blood, taken from a patient who underwent chemoradiotherapy. The receptors derive from a human donor with HPV-associated anogenital cancer. The CDR3 runs from the conserved cysteine through the conserved F or W. D genes are given only for firm matches.

>-|TRBV4-2|TRBJ2-5
CASSPGGGQVETQYF
>TRBD2|TRBV10-1|TRBJ2-1
CASSRGLAGGEQFF
>-|TRBV5-1|TRBJ2-2
CASSPPGLWTGELFF
>-|TRBV5-1|TRBJ2-7
CASSLAGLEAYEQYF
>TRBD1|TRBV11-2|TRBJ1-2
CASSFGQDYGYTF
>-|TRBV6-6|TRBJ2-3
CASSYGGADTQYF
>-|TRBV28|TRBJ1-2
CASSLLSRQTYGYTF
>TRBD1|TRBV27|TRBJ1-1
CASRTGAWKDEAFF
>-|TRBV5-1|TRBJ2-3
CASSWGTYSSTDTQYF
>-|TRBV7-9|TRBJ2-3
CASRGGPTDTQYF
>-|TRBV2|TRBJ2-7
CASSDRYEQYF
>-|TRBV25-1|TRBJ1-1
CASRTALNTEAFF
>TRBD1|TRBV18|TRBJ2-3
CASSRGPFSTDTQYF